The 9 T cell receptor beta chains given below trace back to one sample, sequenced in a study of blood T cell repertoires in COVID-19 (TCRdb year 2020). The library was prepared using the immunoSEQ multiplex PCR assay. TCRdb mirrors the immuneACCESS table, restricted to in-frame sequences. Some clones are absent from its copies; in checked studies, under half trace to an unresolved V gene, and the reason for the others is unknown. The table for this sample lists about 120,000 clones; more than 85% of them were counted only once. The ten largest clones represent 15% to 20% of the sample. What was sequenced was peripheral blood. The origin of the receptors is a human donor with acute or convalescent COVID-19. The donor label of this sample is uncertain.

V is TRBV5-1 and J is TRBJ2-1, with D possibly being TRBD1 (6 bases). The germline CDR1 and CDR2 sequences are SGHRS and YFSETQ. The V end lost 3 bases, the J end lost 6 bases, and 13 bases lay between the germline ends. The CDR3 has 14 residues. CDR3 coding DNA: TGCGCCAGCAGCTCTCAGGGGACGTCCAATGAGCAGTTCTTC. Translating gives CASSSQGTSNEQFF.

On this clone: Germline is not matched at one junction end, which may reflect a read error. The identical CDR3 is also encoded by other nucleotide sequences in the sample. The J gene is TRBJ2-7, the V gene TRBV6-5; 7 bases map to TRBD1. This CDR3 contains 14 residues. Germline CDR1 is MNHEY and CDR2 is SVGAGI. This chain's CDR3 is CATATDRRFIEQYF. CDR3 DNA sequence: TGTGCCACTGCTACGGACAGGAGGTTTATAGAGCAATACTTC.

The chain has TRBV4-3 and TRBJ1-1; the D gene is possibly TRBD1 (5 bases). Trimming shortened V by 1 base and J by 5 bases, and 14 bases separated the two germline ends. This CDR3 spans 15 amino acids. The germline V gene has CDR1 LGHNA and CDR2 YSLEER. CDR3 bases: TGCGCCAGCAGCCAAGGCGGGGCACGGATAACTGAAGCTTTCTTT. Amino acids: CASSQGGARITEAFF.

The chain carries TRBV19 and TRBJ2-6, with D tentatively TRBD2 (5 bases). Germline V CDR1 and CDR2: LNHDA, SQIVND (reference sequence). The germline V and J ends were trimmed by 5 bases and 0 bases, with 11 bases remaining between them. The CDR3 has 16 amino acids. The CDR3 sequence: CASSSSTSSGANVLTF. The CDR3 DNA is TGTGCCAGTAGTTCTAGCACGAGCTCTGGGGCCAACGTCCTGACTTTC.

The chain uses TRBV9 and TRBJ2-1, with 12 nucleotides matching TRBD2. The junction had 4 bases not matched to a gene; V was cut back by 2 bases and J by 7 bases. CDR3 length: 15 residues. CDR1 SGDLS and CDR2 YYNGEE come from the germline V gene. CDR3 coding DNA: TGTGCCAGCAGCGTCCTAGCGGGGGGGCCTAATGAGCAGTTCTTC. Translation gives CASSVLAGGPNEQFF.

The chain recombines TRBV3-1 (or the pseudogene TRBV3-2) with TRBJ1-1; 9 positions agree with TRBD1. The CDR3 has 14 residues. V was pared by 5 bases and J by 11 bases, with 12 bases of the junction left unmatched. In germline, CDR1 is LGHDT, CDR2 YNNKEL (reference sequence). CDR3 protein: CASSFSTGGNEAFF. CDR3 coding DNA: TGTGCCAGCAGCTTTTCGACAGGGGGAAATGAGGCTTTCTTT.

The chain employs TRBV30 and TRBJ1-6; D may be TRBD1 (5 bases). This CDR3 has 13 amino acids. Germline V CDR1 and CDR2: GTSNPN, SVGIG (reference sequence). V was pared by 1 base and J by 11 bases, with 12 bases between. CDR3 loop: CAWSGSGLPPLHF. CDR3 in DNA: TGTGCCTGGAGTGGGTCAGGGTTGCCACCCCTCCACTTT.

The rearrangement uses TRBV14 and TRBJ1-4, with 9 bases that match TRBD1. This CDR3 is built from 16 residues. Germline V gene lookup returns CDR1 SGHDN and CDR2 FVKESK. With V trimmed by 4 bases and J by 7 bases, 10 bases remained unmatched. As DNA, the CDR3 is TGTGCCAGCAGCCCGGTCCACAGGGGGCGTCGTGAAAAACTGTTTTTT. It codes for CASSPVHRGRREKLFF.

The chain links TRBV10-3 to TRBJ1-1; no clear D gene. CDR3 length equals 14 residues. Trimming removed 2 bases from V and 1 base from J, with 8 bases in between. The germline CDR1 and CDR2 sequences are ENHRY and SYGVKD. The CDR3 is CAISEAGENTEAFF. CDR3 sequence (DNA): TGTGCCATCAGTGAGGCGGGAGAGAACACTGAAGCTTTCTTT.